This is a list of T cell receptor beta chains from one sample in a study of human T cells and chemical hapten exposure. TCRdb called the RACE reads again in MiXCR, with one record for every CDR3 protein. Among over 100,000 distinct CDR3 sequences, more than 7.5% were seen once, and the ten largest hold about 2%. Material for sequencing was whole blood. The receptors here all came from a male donor in good health. Some clones in this sample may be carry-over from other donors' samples. The CDR3 runs from the conserved cysteine through the conserved F or W. The D gene is left open where the match is weak. Only some rows state a clone size, as once, few, many or a class for expanded clones.

v_gene	j_gene	d_gene	abundance	CDR3nt	CDR3aa
TRBV27	TRBJ2-7	TRBD1	few	TGTGCCAGCAGTAACGGACAGGGTTCACGGCAGTACTTC	CASSNGQGSRQYF
TRBV12-3/TRBV12-4	TRBJ2-1	NA	few	TGTGCCAGCAGTTTATCGCCCGAGGAGTACCCCCACAATGAGCAGTTCTTC	CASSLSPEEYPHNEQFF
TRBV30	TRBJ1-1	NA	few	TGTGCCTGGAGTGTCGGGATGAACACTGAAGCTTTCTTT	CAWSVGMNTEAFF
TRBV3-1	TRBJ2-3	NA	few	TGTGCCAGCAGCTCCCGAATGGATACGCAGTATTTT	CASSSRMDTQYF
TRBV20-1	TRBJ2-2	TRBD1	NA	TGCAGTGCCCTGACAGGGTTTGACACCGGGGAGCTGTTTTTT	CSALTGFDTGELFF
TRBV20-1	TRBJ2-5	NA	many	TGCAGTGCTAAACAGGGACGGGAGACCCAGTACTTC	CSAKQGRETQYF
TRBV29-1	TRBJ2-1	NA	many	TGCAGCGTTGAATCCGGGATCAACAATGAGCAGTTCTTC	CSVESGINNEQFF
TRBV12-3/TRBV12-4	TRBJ2-1	TRBD1	NA	TGTGCCAGCACCGCTGGACAGGGTCGGCAGTTCTTC	CASTAGQGRQFF
TRBV6-5	TRBJ2-6	NA	many	TGTGCCAGCAGTTACGCGGCTGGAGGGGCCAACGTCCTGACTTTC	CASSYAAGGANVLTF
TRBV5-4	TRBJ2-7	NA	NA	TGTGCCAGCAGCTTTGGAGGAGGTGGCGAGCAGTACTTC	CASSFGGGGEQYF
TRBV2	TRBJ1-6	NA	few	TGTGCCAGCAGCACCCAACGGGACTCCTGGACGGAATCACCCCTCCACTTT	CASSTQRDSWTESPLHF
TRBV18	TRBJ2-1	NA	NA	TGTGCCAGCTCACTCCCCGGGGCAGGGCCTAGAGAGCAGTTCTTC	CASSLPGAGPREQFF
TRBV12-3/TRBV12-4	TRBJ2-7	TRBD1	NA	TGTGCCAGCAGGCCAGGGGGAGTCTACGAGCAGTACTTC	CASRPGGVYEQYF
TRBV11-2	TRBJ2-3	NA	NA	TGTGCCAGCAGCTTAGACCCCGGGAATACGCAGTATTTT	CASSLDPGNTQYF
TRBV4-2	TRBJ1-5	TRBD1	many	TGTGCCAGCAGCCAAGAACAGGGGGCAAGACAGCCCCAGCATTTT	CASSQEQGARQPQHF
TRBV28	TRBJ1-1	NA	few	TGTGCCAGCAGTTTCGGGGGTGCAGCTTTCTTT	CASSFGGAAFF
TRBV5-1	TRBJ2-7	NA	NA	TGCGCCAGCAGCCCCGCGATGCGGGTTTCCTACGAGCAGTACTTC	CASSPAMRVSYEQYF
TRBV7-2	TRBJ2-6	NA	few	TGTGCCAGCAGCGCAGACACCTCCCGCTGGGCCAACGTCCTGACTTTC	CASSADTSRWANVLTF
TRBV7-8	TRBJ2-1	TRBD2	NA	TGTGCCAGCACCCCGAAAAGACTAGCGGGAGGTGGAGAGCAGTTCTTC	CASTPKRLAGGGEQFF
TRBV12-5	TRBJ2-1	NA	few	TGTGCTAGTGGTTTGTCGCACCGGGTTGCTGAGCAGTTCTTC	CASGLSHRVAEQFF
TRBV20-1	TRBJ2-1	TRBD2	NA	TGCAGTGCCTCCGCCCTAGCGGGGGGGTCCTACAATGAGCAGTTCTTC	CSASALAGGSYNEQFF
TRBV4-2	TRBJ1-1	NA	many	TGTGCCAGCAGCCCGACGGGGGTTTTTAAAGCTTTCTTT	CASSPTGVFKAFF
TRBV6-4	TRBJ2-3	NA	many	TGTGCCAGCAGTGACGGGAGCGGTAGCACAGATACGCAGTATTTT	CASSDGSGSTDTQYF
TRBV7-9	TRBJ2-7	TRBD2	few	TGTGCCAGCAGCCTGCCGGGGACTAGGAGTGAGCAGTACTTC	CASSLPGTRSEQYF
TRBV7-9	TRBJ1-2	NA	NA	TGTGCCAGCAGCTTAGGGGACGGAGGGGCCCTCTTCCCATATGGCTACACCTTC	CASSLGDGGALFPYGYTF